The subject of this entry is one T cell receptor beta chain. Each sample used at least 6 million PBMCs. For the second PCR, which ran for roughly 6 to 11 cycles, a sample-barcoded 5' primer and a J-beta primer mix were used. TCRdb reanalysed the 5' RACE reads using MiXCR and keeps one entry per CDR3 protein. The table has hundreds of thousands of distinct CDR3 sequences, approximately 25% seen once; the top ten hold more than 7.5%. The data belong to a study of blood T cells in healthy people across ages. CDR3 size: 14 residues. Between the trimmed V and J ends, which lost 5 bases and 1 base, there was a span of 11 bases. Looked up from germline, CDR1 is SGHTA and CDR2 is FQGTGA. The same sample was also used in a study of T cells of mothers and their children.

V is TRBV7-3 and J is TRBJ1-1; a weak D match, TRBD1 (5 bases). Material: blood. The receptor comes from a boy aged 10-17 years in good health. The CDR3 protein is CASSRGTGNTEAFF. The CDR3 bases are TGTGCCAGCAGCCGAGGGACGGGGAACACTGAAGCTTTCTTT.